A selection of T cell receptor beta chains follows, all from one sample in a study of T cells in Graves' hyperthyroidism and ophthalmopathy. TCRdb reanalysed the multiplex PCR reads using MiXCR and keeps one entry per CDR3 protein. Of almost 250,000 distinct CDR3 sequences listed, roughly 22% are singletons. Sequenced: blood. These receptors originate from a woman aged 40 to 49 with Graves' ophthalmopathy. Both conserved end residues are trimmed from each CDR3. Fields, in order: J gene, V gene, CDR3 length, CDR3 protein.

J: TRBJ2-7; V: TRBV29-1; length: 12; CDR3: SVVEAGLQNEQY
J: TRBJ2-7; V: TRBV4-1; length: 13; CDR3: ASSQTQGATHEQY
J: TRBJ2-7; V: TRBV29-1; length: 12; CDR3: SVDRTGFGHEQY
J: TRBJ2-7; V: TRBV15; length: 12; CDR3: ATSSGRGAYEQY
J: TRBJ1-2; V: TRBV6-2/TRBV6-3; length: 10; CDR3: ASSFGQDGYT
J: TRBJ2-2; V: TRBV5-1; length: 11; CDR3: ASSPGVARELF
J: TRBJ2-7; V: TRBV20-1; length: 13; CDR3: SARDGRQSSYEQY
J: TRBJ1-1; V: TRBV4-2; length: 11; CDR3: ASSQDEGTEAL
J: TRBJ1-3; V: TRBV30; length: 8; CDR3: ACRGNTIY
J: TRBJ2-7; V: TRBV12-3/TRBV12-4; length: 13; CDR3: ASSSSGRSTYEQY
J: TRBJ2-7; V: TRBV4-2; length: 11; CDR3: ASSQEGAVEQY
J: TRBJ2-5; V: TRBV24-1; length: 14; CDR3: ATSDLSSVDQETQY
J: TRBJ1-1; V: TRBV6-2/TRBV6-3; length: 12; CDR3: ASSYYLENTEAF
J: TRBJ1-5; V: TRBV6-2/TRBV6-3; length: 11; CDR3: ASNKTCYQPQH
J: TRBJ2-5; V: TRBV24-1; length: 12; CDR3: ATSDPRGVETQY
J: TRBJ2-7; V: TRBV6-5; length: 10; CDR3: ASSKEAYEQY
J: TRBJ2-5; V: TRBV13; length: 14; CDR3: ASSDLRTSGQETQY
J: TRBJ2-1; V: TRBV6-1; length: 10; CDR3: ASTVDLMTQF
J: TRBJ2-5; V: TRBV11-2; length: 13; CDR3: ASSVIGGPQETQY
J: TRBJ1-1; V: TRBV19; length: 12; CDR3: ASSIAGSYTEAY
J: TRBJ2-7; V: TRBV5-1; length: 14; CDR3: ASSLWTSGTSYEQY
J: TRBJ1-1; V: TRBV11-1; length: 17; CDR3: ASSSPSRGSFEMNTEAF
J: TRBJ1-5; V: TRBV19; length: 14; CDR3: ASCLSGPRGDQPQH
J: TRBJ2-7; V: TRBV7-2; length: 12; CDR3: ATGTSGRFSEQY
J: TRBJ2-7; V: TRBV29-1; length: 8; CDR3: SVGQGEQY
J: TRBJ2-2; V: TRBV6-4; length: 14; CDR3: ASSEAGTSNTGELF
J: TRBJ2-7; V: TRBV6-5; length: 14; CDR3: ASSYSASGPSYEQY
J: TRBJ2-7; V: TRBV5-1; length: 12; CDR3: ASSLGGESRAQY
J: TRBJ2-5; V: TRBV29-1; length: 13; CDR3: SVEKDARRIETQY
J: TRBJ2-6; V: TRBV4-1; length: 15; CDR3: ASSQGGGLAGANVLT
J: TRBJ2-3; V: TRBV15; length: 14; CDR3: ATSKELAGATDTQY
J: TRBJ2-7; V: TRBV20-1; length: 13; CDR3: SATPIAGGLFEQY
J: TRBJ1-5; V: TRBV12-3/TRBV12-4; length: 11; CDR3: ASSSIMAQPQH
J: TRBJ1-1; V: TRBV2; length: 12; CDR3: ASSEGMPNPGAF
J: TRBJ2-7; V: TRBV28; length: 11; CDR3: ASSFVISREQY
J: TRBJ2-7; V: TRBV20-1; length: 13; CDR3: SARDEGGPSYEQY
J: TRBJ2-5; V: TRBV20-1; length: 12; CDR3: SASFDGYQETQY
J: TRBJ1-1; V: TRBV19; length: 13; CDR3: ASSIGRDRNTEAF
J: TRBJ2-3; V: TRBV11-3; length: 16; CDR3: ASSLVATSGSSTDTQY
J: TRBJ2-5; V: TRBV6-1; length: 14; CDR3: ASSETWDSFKETQY
J: TRBJ2-5; V: TRBV12-3/TRBV12-4; length: 15; CDR3: ASSLDGGGDTGETQY
J: TRBJ2-5; V: TRBV19; length: 13; CDR3: ASSSPWVGIETQY
J: TRBJ1-2; V: TRBV3-1; length: 13; CDR3: ASSTGQALKSGYT
J: TRBJ2-7; V: TRBV15; length: 13; CDR3: ATSRRTSGFYEQY
J: TRBJ2-2; V: TRBV19; length: 14; CDR3: ASSKTSGMNTGELF
J: TRBJ1-5; V: TRBV7-8; length: 14; CDR3: ASSSKGIISNQPQH
J: TRBJ2-5; V: TRBV20-1; length: 11; CDR3: SVDSIFQETQY
J: TRBJ2-5; V: TRBV12-3/TRBV12-4; length: 11; CDR3: ASSPSSRETQY
J: TRBJ1-1; V: TRBV12-3/TRBV12-4; length: 11; CDR3: ASTSGGNTEAF
J: TRBJ1-1; V: TRBV28; length: 15; CDR3: ASSLELSDGSHTEAF
J: TRBJ2-5; V: TRBV4-1; length: 13; CDR3: ASSQPDRDQETQY